This TCR beta chain emerged from a study of regulatory and conventional T cells in RAG deficiency. This CDR3 contains 18 residues. Germline lookup yields CDR1 KGHSH and CDR2 LQKENI. Trimming took 3 bases from V and 7 from J; bases not matched to a gene: 14. Conventional CD4+ T cells were sorted from blood as CD25-low CD127-high cells. Comments on this clone: The antigen is undetermined.

Study results and limitations: Treg unique TCR beta sequences were about 110-fold fewer in Omenn syndrome and CID/AS patients than controls. Shannon entropy fell and Simpson indices rose in RAG-deficient patients.

Sequencing used immunoSEQ multiplex PCR; TCRdb keeps in-frame clones, though not all of them. This table has roughly 45,000 clones, 75% to 90% appearing once. The data also belong to a second study, concerning regulatory T cells. As that study records: The primer mix had 52 TRBV and 13 TRBJ primers.

Specimen: CD4+ effector T cells sorted from blood. The receptor's source is a human donor in good health. The rearrangement uses TRBV18 and TRBJ2-1; TRBD1 agrees at 11 bases. The CDR3 nucleotides are TGTGCCAGCTCACCCGCGTCTACCGGGACAGGGGGAAGGAATGAGCAGTTCTTC. Protein sequence: CASSPASTGTGGRNEQFF.